These 30 T cell receptor beta chains were all obtained from the same sample, sequenced in a study of identical twins. In TCRdb, the 5' RACE reads were re-called with MiXCR into one record per CDR3 protein. The table shows approximately 1.8 million distinct CDR3 sequences, with 25% to 35% occurring only once. Material for sequencing was cord blood. These receptors were obtained from a newborn girl in good health.

DNA for the CDR3: TGTGCCAGCAGCCCCAACCGGGACAGGGTGAACAATGAGCAGTTCTTC. Residues: CASSPNRDRVNNEQFF. V usage is TRBV11-2 and J usage is TRBJ2-1; 9 nucleotides align to TRBD1. Germline CDR1 and CDR2: SGHAT and FQNNGV. The V segment lost 5 bases and the J segment 5 bases; nucleotides outside the gene matches: 10. The CDR3 runs to 16 residues.

This clonotype was seen many times. The gene calls are TRBV4-2 and TRBJ2-4; possibly TRBD2 for D (5 bases). V lost 3 bases and J 6 bases, leaving 9 bases between the germline ends. The CDR3 sequence is 13 residues long. Germline CDR1 reads LGHNA; CDR2 reads YNFKEQ. DNA for the CDR3: TGTGCCAGCAGCCACCTAGCCGGAAACATTCAGTACTTC. Translation gives CASSHLAGNIQYF.

V is TRBV4-1 and J is TRBJ2-3; TRBD2 agrees at 8 bases. Germline CDR1 is MGHRA and CDR2 is YSYEKL. The CDR3 spans 17 residues. Unmatched junction bases numbered 13, after V lost 4 bases and J lost 4 bases. CDR3 protein: CASSRFGSGGASDTQYF. DNA for the CDR3: TGCGCCAGCAGCCGATTCGGGTCGGGGGGGGCGTCAGATACGCAGTATTTT.

The chain recombines TRBV27 with TRBJ2-7; 8 nucleotides align to TRBD1. CDR1 and CDR2 from the germline V gene are MNHEY and SMNVEV (reference sequence). The CDR3 is 13 residues long. V shed 6 bases, J shed 7 bases, and the junction held 8 bases outside the gene matches. DNA of the CDR3: TGTGCCAGCAGGACAGGGGCCCCTTGGGAGCAGTACTTC. Translating it yields CASRTGAPWEQYF.

The V gene is TRBV6-1, the J gene TRBJ2-1; TRBD2 matches 15 bases. Germline V CDR1 and CDR2: MNHNS, SASEGT. Trimming took 3 bases from V and 6 from J; bases not matched to a gene: 12. This CDR3 contains 19 residues. CDR3 sequence: CASSEQGLAGGHPLNEQFF. The CDR3 nucleotides are TGTGCCAGCAGTGAGCAGGGACTAGCGGGGGGCCACCCGCTCAATGAGCAGTTCTTC.

V and J are TRBV12-3 or TRBV12-4 and TRBJ2-2, with TRBD1 as a possible D gene (5 bases). With 6 bases removed from V and 2 bases from J, the gap between germline ends came to 10 bases. This CDR3 contains 14 residues. The CDR3: CASRPQGNTGELFF. CDR3 bases: TGTGCCAGCAGGCCCCAGGGTAACACCGGGGAGCTGTTTTTT.

Comment on this clonotype: At one end the junction does not follow the germline gene, possibly because of a read error. This chain links TRBV12-3 or TRBV12-4 with TRBJ2-4, with 8 bases aligning to TRBD2. The J call may not be correct, given that the DNA end is closer to TRBJ2-7. The CDR3 totals 15 residues. CDR3 residues: CASSLALAVSHEQYF. The CDR3 coding sequence is TGTGCCAGCAGTTTAGCACTAGCGGTCTCCCACGAGCAGTACTTC.

In its sample, this clonotype was seen a few times. The chain has TRBV18 and TRBJ2-7, with D possibly called TRBD1 or TRBD2 (5 bases each). In germline, CDR1 is KGHSH, CDR2 LQKENI. The CDR3 contains 14 residues. V lost 5 bases and J 2 bases, leaving 13 bases between the germline ends. The CDR3 reads CASSAGTQTYEQYF. DNA of the CDR3: TGTGCCAGCTCAGCAGGGACGCAAACCTACGAGCAGTACTTC.

Only a few counts were recorded for this clonotype. This chain joins TRBV7-9 and TRBJ2-3; weak D call: TRBD1 (6 bases). CDR3 size: 14 residues. In germline, CDR1 is SEHNR, CDR2 FQNEAQ (reference sequence). V lost 8 bases and J 5 bases, leaving 17 bases between the germline ends. CDR3 coding DNA: TGTGCCAGCGGCTGGGGTCCAGGGGTAGATACGCAGTATTTT. Residues: CASGWGPGVDTQYF.

The chain combines TRBV7-9 with TRBJ2-1, with D perhaps matching TRBD2 (5 bases). Germline V CDR1 and CDR2: SEHNR, FQNEAQ (reference sequence). V was trimmed by 4 bases and J by 4 bases, leaving 20 bases between them. This CDR3 is built from 17 residues. Written as DNA, the CDR3 is TGTGCCAGCAGCTATGAGATCAAGGAGGTAGGGTACAATGAGCAGTTCTTC. Protein: CASSYEIKEVGYNEQFF. Supplemented by reference TRBV7-9 and TRBJ2-1, the full variable domain reads DTGVSQNPRHKITKRGQNVTFRCDPISEHNRLYWYRQTLGQGPEFLTYFQNEAQLEKSRLLSDRFSAERPKGSFSTLEIQRTEQGDSAMYLCASSYEIKEVGYNEQFFGPGTRLTVL.

This clonotype was found a few times. This sequence joins TRBV20-1 and TRBJ1-2, with 7 bases fitting TRBD1. The germline CDR1 and CDR2 sequences are DFQATT and SNEGSKA (reference sequence). V dropped 2 bases and J dropped 4; count of bases not matched to a gene: 13. This CDR3 comprises 16 residues. The CDR3 DNA reads as TGCAGTGCTAGACCACACCCCGGGACAGCATCCTATGGCTACACCTTC. Encoded protein: CSARPHPGTASYGYTF.

The chain is built from TRBV9 and TRBJ2-7, with D unclear. Germline lookup yields CDR1 SGDLS and CDR2 YYNGEE. Trimming took off 0 bases at V and 3 bases at J, with 16 bases between the two ends. There are 16 residues in the CDR3. The CDR3 nucleotides read TGTGCCAGCAGCGTAGTGAGGAATCTCCCCCTCTACGAGCAGTACTTC. This gives the protein CASSVVRNLPLYEQYF.

With respect to this clonotype: This may be a read error, as it is one base from a much larger clone. The gene calls are TRBV28 and TRBJ2-5; D call uncertain. Germline CDR1 MDHEN, CDR2 SYDVKM. Deletions cut 0 bases from V and 5 bases from J, with 10 bases between. There are 14 residues in the CDR3. The CDR3 here is CASSLWRLNETQYF. In DNA, the CDR3 is TGTGCCAGCAGTTTATGGCGGCTAAATGAGACCCAGTACTTC.

This clonotype was counted a few times. CDR3 DNA: TGTGCCAGCAGCGTTCGGAGTTTCTGGGGCACTGAAGCTTTCTTT. Translated, it gives CASSVRSFWGTEAFF. The rearrangement uses TRBV9 and TRBJ1-1; D gene uncertain. This CDR3 has 15 residues. CDR1 and CDR2 from the germline V gene are SGDLS and YYNGEE. Trimming cost V 2 bases and J 4 bases, with 15 bases left between them.

This clonotype came up a few times. DNA for the CDR3: TGCGCCAGCAGCCAGCCACTAGCGGGAGGGCGTACAGATACGCAGTATTTT. Protein: CASSQPLAGGRTDTQYF. V usage is TRBV5-1 and J usage is TRBJ2-3, with 13 positions matching TRBD2. Trimming took 4 bases from V and 3 from J; bases not matched to a gene: 8. This CDR3 is 17 amino acids long. The V gene's germline CDR1 is SGHRS and CDR2 YFSETQ.

This clonotype was observed a few times. V gene TRBV12-3 or TRBV12-4 combines with J gene TRBJ1-1; D may be TRBD1 (5 bases). Trimming pared 6 bases from V and 6 bases from J, leaving 14 bases between. This CDR3 has 13 amino acids. Here the CDR3 reads CASRGVENAEAFF. CDR3 DNA sequence: TGTGCCAGCAGGGGGGTGGAAAACGCTGAAGCTTTCTTT.

The J gene is TRBJ2-3, the V gene TRBV28; D might be TRBD1 (6 bases). Germline V CDR1 and CDR2: MDHEN, SYDVKM. The CDR3 covers 16 residues. V lost 5 bases and J 2 bases, leaving 17 bases between the germline ends. In nucleotides, the CDR3 is TGTGCCAGCAGTCAACAGGGATCCCAAACCACAGATACGCAGTATTTT. Translating it yields CASSQQGSQTTDTQYF.

V and J are TRBV5-5 and TRBJ2-3, with D unclear. The CDR3 spans 12 residues. In germline, CDR1 is SGHKS, CDR2 YYEKEE (reference sequence). The ends were cut back, 3 bases at V and 3 bases at J, with 5 bases in the middle. The CDR3 reads CASSCKTDTQYF. The CDR3 bases are TGTGCCAGCAGCTGCAAAACAGATACGCAGTATTTT.

CDR3 nucleotide sequence: TGTGCCAGCTCACAGGCGGGACTAGAGACAGATACGCAGTATTTT. Residues: CASSQAGLETDTQYF. This chain connects TRBV18 to TRBJ2-3; 8 nucleotides agree with TRBD2. This CDR3 region has 15 residues. Per the germline V gene, CDR1 is KGHSH and CDR2 is LQKENI. The trim removed 4 bases at V and 3 bases at J, leaving 6 bases unmatched.

The rearrangement links TRBV4-2 to TRBJ2-7; TRBD2 agrees at 10 bases. Trimming cost V 0 bases and J 4 bases; bases outside gene matches: 9. Germline loops: CDR1 LGHNA, CDR2 YNFKEQ. The CDR3 consists of 17 residues. CDR3 sequence (DNA): TGTGCCAGCAGCCAAGAAGGGAGCGGGAGGGTCTCTTACGAGCAGTACTTC. Translated: CASSQEGSGRVSYEQYF.

This clonotype was recorded at least ten times. J is TRBJ1-6 and V is TRBV25-1; the D is unclear. The V end lost 5 bases, the J end lost 7 bases, and 12 bases lay between the germline ends. CDR1 MGHDK and CDR2 SYGVNS come from the germline V gene. CDR3 length equals 14 residues. CDR3 residues: CASSLTDNNSPLHF. CDR3 nucleotide sequence: TGTGCCAGCAGTCTCACAGATAACAATTCACCCCTCCACTTT.

The rearrangement uses TRBV6-5 and TRBJ2-1; 15 positions match TRBD2. The CDR3 has 16 amino acids. The V gene's germline CDR1 is MNHEY and CDR2 SVGAGI. Trimming at V came to 2 bases and at J to 8 bases, leaving 4 bases not matched to a gene. The CDR3 coding sequence is TGTGCCAGCAGTTACCGGACTAGCGGGAGGGGCGATGAGCAGTTCTTC. As protein: CASSYRTSGRGDEQFF.

Ten or more counts support this clonotype. For the CDR3, the DNA is TGCAGCGCTGGAAGGGGGGAAGCAGATACGCAGTATTTT. It encodes CSAGRGEADTQYF. The chain has TRBV29-1 and TRBJ2-3; D possibly matches TRBD1 or TRBD2 (6 bases each). V gave up 7 bases and J gave up 4 bases, with 15 bases separating them. Per the germline V gene, CDR1 is SQVTM and CDR2 is ANQGSEA. This CDR3 is 13 amino acids long.

The chain carries TRBV12-3 or TRBV12-4 and TRBJ1-5; D unclear. V lost 5 bases to trimming and J lost 0 bases, with 11 bases between them. This CDR3 contains 15 residues. In nucleotides, the CDR3 is TGTGCCAGCAGTCCCTCTGGGCGTAGCAATCAGCCCCAGCATTTT. It encodes CASSPSGRSNQPQHF.

This chain joins TRBV4-1 and TRBJ1-2; 8 bases are a match to TRBD1. With 6 bases clipped from V and 6 bases from J, the junction kept 18 bases outside the gene matches. Germline CDR1 reads MGHRA; CDR2 reads YSYEKL. The CDR3 contains 17 residues. CDR3 loop: CASRSPGQARYFDGYTF. The CDR3, as DNA: TGCGCCAGCAGATCTCCGGGACAGGCTCGCTATTTCGATGGCTACACCTTC.

In the case of this clonotype: A read error is possible here, since a much larger clone lies one base away. The chain combines TRBV3-1 with TRBJ1-1; TRBD1 might be the D (5 bases). CDR1 and CDR2 (germline): LGHDT, YNNKEL (reference sequence). The length of the CDR3 is 14 residues. CDR3 loop: CASSLGTMNTKAFF. CDR3 DNA: TGTGCCAGCAGCCTCGGGACGATGAACACTAAAGCTTTCTTT.

The chain joins TRBV7-2 to TRBJ2-4; possibly TRBD1 for D (6 bases). Trimming left V 3 bases short and J 6 bases short, with 12 bases between. CDR3 size: 14 residues. Germline V gives CDR1 SGHTA, CDR2 FQGNSA. CDR3 DNA sequence: TGTGCCAGCAGCTTCAACAGGGTCACAAACATTCAGTACTTC. Residues: CASSFNRVTNIQYF.

There are a few counts of this clonotype. The chain combines TRBV12-3 or TRBV12-4 with TRBJ2-7; TRBD1 matches at 9 bases. The trim removed 6 bases at V and 0 bases at J, leaving 6 bases unmatched. This CDR3 region has 15 residues. CDR3 DNA sequence: TGTGCCAGCAGCCGACAGGGGGTGGGCTCCTACGAGCAGTACTTC. Its protein product is CASSRQGVGSYEQYF.

In nucleotides, the CDR3 is TGCAGCGTCGGACAGGAAGGCTACACCTTC. Protein product: CSVGQEGYTF. The chain joins TRBV29-1 to TRBJ1-2; 7 positions agree with TRBD1. The CDR3 spans 10 residues. Germline-derived CDR1 and CDR2 are SQVTM and ANQGSEA. J gave up 8 bases and V 6 bases, and 3 bases lay outside the gene matches.

This clonotype showed up just a few times. This chain joins TRBV2 and TRBJ2-5; D is perhaps TRBD1 or TRBD2 (5 bases each). The CDR3 consists of 14 residues. Trimming removed 7 bases at V and 6 bases at J, with 18 bases between. Germline values: CDR1 SNHLY, CDR2 FYNNEI. CDR3 sequence: CASISTGGYKTQYF. CDR3 bases: TGTGCCAGCATTTCGACTGGGGGATACAAGACCCAGTACTTC.